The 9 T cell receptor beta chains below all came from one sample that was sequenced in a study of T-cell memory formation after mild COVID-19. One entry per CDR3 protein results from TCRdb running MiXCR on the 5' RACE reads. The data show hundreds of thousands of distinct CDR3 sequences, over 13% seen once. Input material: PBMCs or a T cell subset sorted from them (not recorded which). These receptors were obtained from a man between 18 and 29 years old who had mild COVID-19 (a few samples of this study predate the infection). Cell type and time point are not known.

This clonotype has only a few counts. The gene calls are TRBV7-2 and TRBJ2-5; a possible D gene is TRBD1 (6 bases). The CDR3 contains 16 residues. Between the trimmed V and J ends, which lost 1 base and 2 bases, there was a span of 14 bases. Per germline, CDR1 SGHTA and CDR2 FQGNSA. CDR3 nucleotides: TGTGCCAGCAGCTTAGTCCCCAGGGGCAATCAAGAGACCCAGTACTTC. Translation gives CASSLVPRGNQETQYF.

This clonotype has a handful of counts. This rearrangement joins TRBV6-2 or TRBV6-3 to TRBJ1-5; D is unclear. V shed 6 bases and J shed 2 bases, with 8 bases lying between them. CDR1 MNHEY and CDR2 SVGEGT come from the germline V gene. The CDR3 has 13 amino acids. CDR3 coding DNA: TGTGCCAGCAGCCGACGTGGCAATCAGCCCCAGCATTTT. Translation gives CASSRRGNQPQHF.

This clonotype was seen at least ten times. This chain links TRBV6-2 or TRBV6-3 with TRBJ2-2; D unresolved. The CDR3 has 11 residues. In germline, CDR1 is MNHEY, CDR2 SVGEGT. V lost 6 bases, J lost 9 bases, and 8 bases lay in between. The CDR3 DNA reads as TGTGCCAGCAGCTCTTCGTGGGAGCTGTTTTTT. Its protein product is CASSSSWELFF.

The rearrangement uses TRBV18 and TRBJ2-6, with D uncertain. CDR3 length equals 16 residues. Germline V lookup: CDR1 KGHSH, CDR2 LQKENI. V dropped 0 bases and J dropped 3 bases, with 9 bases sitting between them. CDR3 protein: CASSPPGRSGANVLTF. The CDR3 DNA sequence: TGTGCCAGCTCACCACCCGGGCGTAGTGGGGCCAACGTCCTGACTTTC.

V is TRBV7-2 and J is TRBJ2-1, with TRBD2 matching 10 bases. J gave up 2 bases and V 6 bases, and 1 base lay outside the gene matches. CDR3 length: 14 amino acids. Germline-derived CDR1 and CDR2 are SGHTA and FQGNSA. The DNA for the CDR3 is TGTGCCAGCAGGAGCGGGGGGGCCTACAATGAGCAGTTCTTC. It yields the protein CASRSGGAYNEQFF.

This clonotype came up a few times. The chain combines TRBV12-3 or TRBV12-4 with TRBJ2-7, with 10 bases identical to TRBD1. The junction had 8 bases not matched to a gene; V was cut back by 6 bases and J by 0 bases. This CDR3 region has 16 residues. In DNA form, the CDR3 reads TGTGCCAGCAGCCGGGACAGGGGTATATACTCCTACGAGCAGTACTTC. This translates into CASSRDRGIYSYEQYF.

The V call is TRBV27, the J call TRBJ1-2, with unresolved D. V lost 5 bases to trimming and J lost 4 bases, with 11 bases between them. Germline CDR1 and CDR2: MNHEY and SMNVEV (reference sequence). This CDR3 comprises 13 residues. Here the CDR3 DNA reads TGTGCCAGCAGTCCGACCATAACCTATGGCTACACCTTC. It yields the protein CASSPTITYGYTF.

CDR3 residues: CSVFSPGGRYEQYF. CDR3 nucleotides: TGCAGCGTTTTTTCCCCCGGAGGAAGGTACGAGCAGTACTTC. The chain has TRBV29-1 and TRBJ2-7; a weak D match, TRBD2 (5 bases). In germline, CDR1 is SQVTM, CDR2 ANQGSEA. This CDR3 is 14 amino acids long. Trimming pared 5 bases from V and 4 bases from J, leaving 18 bases between.

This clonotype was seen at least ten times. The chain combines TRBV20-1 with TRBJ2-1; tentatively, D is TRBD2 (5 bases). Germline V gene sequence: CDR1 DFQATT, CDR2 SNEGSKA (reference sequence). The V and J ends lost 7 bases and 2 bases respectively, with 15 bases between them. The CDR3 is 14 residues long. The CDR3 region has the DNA TGCAGTGGGACTGGCGGGCTCCCCTACAATGAGCAGTTCTTC. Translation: CSGTGGLPYNEQFF.